This T cell receptor (beta chain) emerged from a study of beta chain features in type 1 diabetes. Study as a whole: Healthy donors, compared against patients, showed similar age, gender and cell yields.

Each population that was sorted was more than 95% pure. Expressed TCRB transcripts were sequenced because the isolated RNA had all been reverse transcribed beforehand. Clones were read by immunoSEQ multiplex PCR, and TCRdb kept only the in-frame ones, dropping some. This sample yields around 430,000 clones, of which 30% are seen a single time; roughly 0.06% belongs to the top ten. Germline loops: CDR1 MDHEN, CDR2 SYDVKM. The CDR3 extends over 12 amino acids. J was trimmed by 0 bases and V by 8 bases; bases with no gene match: 1. This clone showed up just once. Specimen: naive CD4+ T cells from blood. The chain employs TRBV28 and TRBJ2-7; 7 bases are a match to TRBD1. The sequence was obtained from a young man in good health. CDR3 nucleotides: TGTGCCAGCGGACAGGCCTCCTACGAGCAGTACTTC. As protein: CASGQASYEQYF.